This record looks at one TCR beta chain sequence and its context. The antigen remains undetermined. These data originate in a study of cytomegalovirus exposure and HLA in healthy donors. Study-wide points: Later analysis identified around 15,000 TCR beta sequences associated with HLA alleles, using a false discovery rate threshold of 0.05. Earlier analysis yielded a pattern in which most TCR beta V segments were productive about 90% or about 30% of the time. A later analysis showed HLA-associated TCR beta chains outstripping equally common others in clonal expansion.

The study ran its PCR with 60 Vbeta and 13 Jbeta primers. Repertoires were generated with immunoSEQ multiplex PCR, while TCRdb's copy carries only in-frame clones and drops some. Among fewer than 80,000 clones listed, roughly 75% were seen once. CDR1 is GTSNPN, CDR2 SVGIG, per germline (reference sequence). This CDR3 contains 13 residues. V was clipped by 3 bases and J by 12 bases, with 15 bases between them. The clonotype comes from a woman in her 30s in good health and CMV-seronegative. Sequencing used PBMCs. The chain combines TRBV30 with TRBJ1-6; tentative D call: TRBD1 (5 bases). The CDR3 loop reads CAWRTGGVEPLHF. Written as DNA, the CDR3 is TGTGCCTGGAGAACCGGGGGGGTGGAACCCCTCCACTTT.